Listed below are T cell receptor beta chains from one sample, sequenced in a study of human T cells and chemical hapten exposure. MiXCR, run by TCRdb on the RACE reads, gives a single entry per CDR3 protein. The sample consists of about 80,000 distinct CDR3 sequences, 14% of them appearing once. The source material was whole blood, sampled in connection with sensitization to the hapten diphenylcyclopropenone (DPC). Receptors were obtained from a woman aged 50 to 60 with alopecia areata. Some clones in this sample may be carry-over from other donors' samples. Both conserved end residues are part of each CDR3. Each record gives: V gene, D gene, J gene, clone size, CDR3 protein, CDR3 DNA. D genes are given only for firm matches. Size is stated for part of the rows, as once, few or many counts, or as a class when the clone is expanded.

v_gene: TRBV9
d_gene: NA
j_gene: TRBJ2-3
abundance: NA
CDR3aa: CASSVLGTDTQYF
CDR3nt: TGTGCCAGCAGCGTACTAGGCACAGATACGCAGTATTTT

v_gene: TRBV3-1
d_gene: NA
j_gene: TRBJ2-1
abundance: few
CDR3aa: CASSQSGRNTYNEQFF
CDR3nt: TGTGCCAGCAGCCAATCGGGCAGGAACACCTACAATGAGCAGTTCTTC

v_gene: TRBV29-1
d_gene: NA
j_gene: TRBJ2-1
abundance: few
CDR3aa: CSVARASQNEQFF
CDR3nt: TGCAGCGTGGCTCGGGCTAGCCAAAATGAGCAGTTCTTC

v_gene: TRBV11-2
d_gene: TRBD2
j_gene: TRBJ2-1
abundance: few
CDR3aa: CASRLAGGDPYNEQFF
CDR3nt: TGTGCCAGCAGATTAGCGGGAGGGGACCCCTACAATGAGCAGTTCTTC

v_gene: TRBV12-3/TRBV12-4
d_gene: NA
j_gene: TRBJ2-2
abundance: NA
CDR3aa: CASSSFGRTEAGELFF
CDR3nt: TGTGCCAGCAGTTCGTTCGGCAGGACAGAAGCCGGGGAGCTGTTTTTT

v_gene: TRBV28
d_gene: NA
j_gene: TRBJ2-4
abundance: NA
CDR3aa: CASRAGNIQYF
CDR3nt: TGTGCCAGCAGGGCAGGAAACATTCAGTACTTC

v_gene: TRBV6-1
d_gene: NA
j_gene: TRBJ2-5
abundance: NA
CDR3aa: CATSDQETQYF
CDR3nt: TGTGCCACCTCGGACCAAGAGACCCAGTACTTC

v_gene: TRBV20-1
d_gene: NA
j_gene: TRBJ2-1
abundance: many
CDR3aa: CSARVGREQFF
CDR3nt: TGCAGTGCTAGAGTCGGGCGAGAGCAGTTCTTC

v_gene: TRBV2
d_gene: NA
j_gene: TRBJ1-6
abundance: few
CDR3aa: CASRMTVNNSPLHF
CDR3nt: TGTGCCAGCAGGATGACAGTGAATAATTCACCCCTCCACTTT

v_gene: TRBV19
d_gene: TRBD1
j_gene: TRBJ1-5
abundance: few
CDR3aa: CASSMRRGGQGLQPQHF
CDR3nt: TGTGCCAGTAGTATGAGGAGGGGGGGACAGGGATTGCAGCCCCAGCATTTT

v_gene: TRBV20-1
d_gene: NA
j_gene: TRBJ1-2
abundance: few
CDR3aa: CSAREQLANYGYTF
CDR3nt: TGCAGTGCTAGAGAACAGTTAGCTAACTATGGCTACACCTTC

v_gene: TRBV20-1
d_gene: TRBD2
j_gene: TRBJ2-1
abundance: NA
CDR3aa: CSANPGTSGSYEQFF
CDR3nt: TGCAGTGCCAACCCCGGGACTAGCGGGAGCTATGAGCAGTTCTTC

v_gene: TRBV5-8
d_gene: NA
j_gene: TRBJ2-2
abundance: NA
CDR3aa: CASSPGQRTNTGELFF
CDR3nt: TGTGCCAGCAGCCCAGGACAGCGAACGAACACCGGGGAGCTGTTTTTT

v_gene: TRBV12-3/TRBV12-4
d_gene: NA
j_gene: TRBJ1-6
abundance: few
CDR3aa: CASSPLPSSPLHF
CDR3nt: TGTGCCAGCAGCCCACTCCCTAGCTCACCCCTCCACTTT

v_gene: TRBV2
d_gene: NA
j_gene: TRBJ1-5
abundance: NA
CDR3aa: CASKSYSNQPQHF
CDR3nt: TGTGCCAGCAAGAGTTATAGCAATCAGCCCCAGCATTTT

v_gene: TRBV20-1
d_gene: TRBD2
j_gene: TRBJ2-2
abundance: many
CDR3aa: CSARELARDTGELFF
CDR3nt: TGCAGTGCTAGAGAACTAGCGCGCGACACCGGGGAGCTGTTTTTT

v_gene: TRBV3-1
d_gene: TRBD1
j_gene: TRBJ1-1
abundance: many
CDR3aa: CASSSTGGGGEAFF
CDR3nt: TGTGCCAGCAGCTCCACAGGGGGTGGAGGTGAAGCTTTCTTT